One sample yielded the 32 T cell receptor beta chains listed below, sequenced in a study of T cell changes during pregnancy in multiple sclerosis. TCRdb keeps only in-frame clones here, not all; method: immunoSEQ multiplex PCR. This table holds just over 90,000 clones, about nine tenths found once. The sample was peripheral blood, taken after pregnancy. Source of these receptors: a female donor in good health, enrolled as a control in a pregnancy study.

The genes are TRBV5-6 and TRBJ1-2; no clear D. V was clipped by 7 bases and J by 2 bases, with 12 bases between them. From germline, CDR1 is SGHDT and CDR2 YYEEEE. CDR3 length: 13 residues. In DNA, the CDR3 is TGTGCCAGCCACACCTTCGGGAACTATGGCTACACCTTC. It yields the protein CASHTFGNYGYTF.

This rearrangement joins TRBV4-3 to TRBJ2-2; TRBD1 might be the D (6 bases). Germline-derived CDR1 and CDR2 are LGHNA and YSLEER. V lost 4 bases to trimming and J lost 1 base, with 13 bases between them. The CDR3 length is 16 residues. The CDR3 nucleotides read TGCGCCAGCAGCCGTAGGACAGACCTGAACACCGGGGAGCTGTTTTTT. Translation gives CASSRRTDLNTGELFF.

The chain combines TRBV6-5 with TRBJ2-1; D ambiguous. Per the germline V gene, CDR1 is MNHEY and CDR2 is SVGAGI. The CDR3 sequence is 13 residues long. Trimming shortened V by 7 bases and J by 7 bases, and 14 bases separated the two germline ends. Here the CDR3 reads CASTYGPANEQFF. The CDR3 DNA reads TGTGCCAGCACATACGGCCCAGCGAATGAGCAGTTCTTC.

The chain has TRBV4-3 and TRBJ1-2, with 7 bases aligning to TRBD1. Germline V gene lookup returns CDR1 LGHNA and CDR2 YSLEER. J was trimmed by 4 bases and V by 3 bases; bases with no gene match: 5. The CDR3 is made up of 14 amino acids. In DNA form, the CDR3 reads TGCGCCAGCAGCCATTCCGGGACAGTCTATGGCTACACCTTC. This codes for CASSHSGTVYGYTF.

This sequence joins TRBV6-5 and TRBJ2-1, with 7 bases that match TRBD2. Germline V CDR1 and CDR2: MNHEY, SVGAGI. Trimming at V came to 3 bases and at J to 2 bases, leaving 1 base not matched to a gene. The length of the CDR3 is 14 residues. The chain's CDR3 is CASSYRGAYNEQFF. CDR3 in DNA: TGTGCCAGCAGTTATCGGGGGGCCTACAATGAGCAGTTCTTC.

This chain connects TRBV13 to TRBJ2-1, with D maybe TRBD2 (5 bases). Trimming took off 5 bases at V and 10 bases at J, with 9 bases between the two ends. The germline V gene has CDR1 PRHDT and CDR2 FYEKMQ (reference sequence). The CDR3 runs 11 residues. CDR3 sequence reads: CASSDTGEQFF. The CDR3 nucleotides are TGTGCCAGCAGCGACACGGGGGAGCAGTTCTTC.

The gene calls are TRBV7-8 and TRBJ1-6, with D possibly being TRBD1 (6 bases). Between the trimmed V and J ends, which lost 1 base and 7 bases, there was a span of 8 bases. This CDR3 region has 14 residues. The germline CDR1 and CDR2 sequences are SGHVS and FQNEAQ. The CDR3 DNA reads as TGTGCCAGCAGCTTAGTACAGGGAAATTCACCCCTCCACTTT. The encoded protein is CASSLVQGNSPLHF.

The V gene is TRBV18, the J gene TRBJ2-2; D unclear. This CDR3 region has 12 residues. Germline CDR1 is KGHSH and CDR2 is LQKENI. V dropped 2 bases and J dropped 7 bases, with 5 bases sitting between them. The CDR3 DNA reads TGTGCCAGCTCACCAGGCCGCGGGGAGCTGTTTTTT. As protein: CASSPGRGELFF.

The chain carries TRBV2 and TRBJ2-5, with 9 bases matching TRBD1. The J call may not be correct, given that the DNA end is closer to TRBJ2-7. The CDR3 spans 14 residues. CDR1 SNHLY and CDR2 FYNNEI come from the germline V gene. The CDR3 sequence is CASSGQGIGNEQYF. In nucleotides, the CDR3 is TGTGCCAGCAGCGGACAGGGGATCGGCAACGAGCAGTACTTC.

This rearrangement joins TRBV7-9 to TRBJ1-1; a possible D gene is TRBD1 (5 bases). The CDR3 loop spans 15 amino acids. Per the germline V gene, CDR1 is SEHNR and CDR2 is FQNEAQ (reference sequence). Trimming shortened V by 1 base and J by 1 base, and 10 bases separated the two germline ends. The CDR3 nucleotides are TGTGCCAGCAGCTTAGAGAAGACAGAGAACACTGAAGCTTTCTTT. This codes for CASSLEKTENTEAFF.

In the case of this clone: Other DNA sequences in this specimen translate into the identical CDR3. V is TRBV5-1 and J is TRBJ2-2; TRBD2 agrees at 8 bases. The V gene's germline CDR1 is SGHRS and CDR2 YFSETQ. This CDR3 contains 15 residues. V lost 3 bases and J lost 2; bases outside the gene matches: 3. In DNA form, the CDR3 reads TGCGCCAGCAGCTCCGGGACTAGTAACACCGGGGAGCTGTTTTTT. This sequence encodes CASSSGTSNTGELFF.

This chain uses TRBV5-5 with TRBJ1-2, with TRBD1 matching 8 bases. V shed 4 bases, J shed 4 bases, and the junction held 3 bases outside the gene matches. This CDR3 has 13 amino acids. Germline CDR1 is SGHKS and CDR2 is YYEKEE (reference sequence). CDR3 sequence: CASSQTGAYGYTF. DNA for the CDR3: TGTGCCAGCAGCCAGACAGGGGCCTATGGCTACACCTTC. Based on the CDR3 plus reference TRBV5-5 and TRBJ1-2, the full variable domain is DAGVTQSPTHLIKTRGQQVTLRCSPISGHKSVSWYQQVLGQGPQFIFQYYEKEERGRGNFPDRFSARQFPNYSSELNVNALLLGDSALYLCASSQTGAYGYTFGSGTRLTVV.

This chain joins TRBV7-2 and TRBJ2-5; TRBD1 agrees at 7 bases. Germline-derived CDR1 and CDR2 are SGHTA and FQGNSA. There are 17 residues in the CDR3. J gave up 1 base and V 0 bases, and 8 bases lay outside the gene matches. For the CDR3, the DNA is TGTGCCAGCAGCTTAGCGGTTAGGACAGGTGGCCAAGAGACCCAGTACTTC. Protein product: CASSLAVRTGGQETQYF.

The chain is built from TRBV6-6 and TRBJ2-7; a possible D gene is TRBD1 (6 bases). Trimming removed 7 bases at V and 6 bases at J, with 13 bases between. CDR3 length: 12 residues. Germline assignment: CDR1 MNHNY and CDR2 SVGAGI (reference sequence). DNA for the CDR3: TGTGCCAGCACCCGGGACACCAGCGAGCAGTACTTC. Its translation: CASTRDTSEQYF.

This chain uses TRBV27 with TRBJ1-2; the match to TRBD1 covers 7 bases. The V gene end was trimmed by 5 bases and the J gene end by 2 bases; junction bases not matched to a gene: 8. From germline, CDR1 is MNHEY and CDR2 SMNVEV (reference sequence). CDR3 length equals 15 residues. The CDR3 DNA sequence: TGTGCCAGCAGTCATAGGGACAGCCGGAACTATGGCTACACCTTC. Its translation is CASSHRDSRNYGYTF.

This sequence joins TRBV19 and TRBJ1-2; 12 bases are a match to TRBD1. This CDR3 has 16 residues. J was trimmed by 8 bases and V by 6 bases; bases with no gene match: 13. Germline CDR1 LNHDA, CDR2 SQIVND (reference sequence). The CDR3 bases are TGTGCCAGTAGGCCAGGGGGGACAGGGGGCGCAGGCGGCTACACCTTC. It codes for CASRPGGTGGAGGYTF.

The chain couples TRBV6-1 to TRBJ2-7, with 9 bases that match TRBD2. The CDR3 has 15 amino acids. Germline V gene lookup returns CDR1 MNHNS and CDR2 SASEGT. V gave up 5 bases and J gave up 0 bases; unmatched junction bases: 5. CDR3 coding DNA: TGTGCCAGCAGTCCCGTAGCGGGGGCCTCCTACGAGCAGTACTTC. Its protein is CASSPVAGASYEQYF.

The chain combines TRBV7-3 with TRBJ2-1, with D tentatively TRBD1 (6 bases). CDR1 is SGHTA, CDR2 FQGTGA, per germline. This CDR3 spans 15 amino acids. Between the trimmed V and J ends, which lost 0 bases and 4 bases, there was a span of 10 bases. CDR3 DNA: TGTGCCAGCAGCTTAACCGGACAGCAGTACAATGAGCAGTTCTTC. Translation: CASSLTGQQYNEQFF. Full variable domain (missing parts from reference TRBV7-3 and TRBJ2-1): GAGVSQTPSNKVTEKGKYVELRCDPISGHTALYWYRQSLGQGPEFLIYFQGTGAADDSGLPNDRFFAVRPEGSVSTLKIQRTERGDSAVYLCASSLTGQQYNEQFFGPGTRLTVL.

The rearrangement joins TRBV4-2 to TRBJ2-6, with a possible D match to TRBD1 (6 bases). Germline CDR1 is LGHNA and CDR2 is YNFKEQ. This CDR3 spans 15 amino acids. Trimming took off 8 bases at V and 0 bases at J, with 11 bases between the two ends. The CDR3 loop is CASGTLVSGANVLTF. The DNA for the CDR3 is TGTGCCAGCGGGACATTGGTCTCTGGGGCCAACGTCCTGACTTTC.

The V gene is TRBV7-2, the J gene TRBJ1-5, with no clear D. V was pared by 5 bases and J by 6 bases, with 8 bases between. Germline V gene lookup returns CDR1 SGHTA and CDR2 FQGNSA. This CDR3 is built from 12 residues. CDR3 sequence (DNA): TGTGCCAGCAGCCCCACCGGTCAGCCCCAGCATTTT. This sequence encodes CASSPTGQPQHF.

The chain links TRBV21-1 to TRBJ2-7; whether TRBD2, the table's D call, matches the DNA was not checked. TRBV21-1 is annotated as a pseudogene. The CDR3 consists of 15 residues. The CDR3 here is CASSHSGGSSYEQYF. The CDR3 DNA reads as TGTGCCAGCAGCCATAGCGGGGGGAGCTCCTACGAGCAGTACTTC.

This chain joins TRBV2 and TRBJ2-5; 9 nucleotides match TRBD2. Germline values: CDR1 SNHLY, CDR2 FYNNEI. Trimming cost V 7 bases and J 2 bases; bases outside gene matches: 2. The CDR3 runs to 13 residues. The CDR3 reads CASKGLAQETQYF. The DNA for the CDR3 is TGTGCCAGCAAGGGACTAGCACAAGAGACCCAGTACTTC.

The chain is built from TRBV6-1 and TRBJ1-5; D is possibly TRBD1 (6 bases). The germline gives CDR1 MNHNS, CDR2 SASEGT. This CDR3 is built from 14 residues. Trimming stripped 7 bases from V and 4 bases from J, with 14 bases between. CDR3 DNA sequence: TGTGCCAGCACCCGGGGGGCAGAAAATCAGCCCCAGCATTTT. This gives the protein CASTRGAENQPQHF.

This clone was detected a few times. This chain's CDR3 is CASSFRAAYGYTF. CDR3 nucleotides: TGTGCCAGCAGTTTCAGGGCTGCGTATGGCTACACCTTC. This chain links TRBV27 with TRBJ1-2; D is possibly TRBD1 (5 bases). This CDR3 has 13 residues. The V end was cut by 3 bases, the J end by 5 bases, with 10 bases between. Germline CDR1 is MNHEY and CDR2 is SMNVEV (reference sequence).

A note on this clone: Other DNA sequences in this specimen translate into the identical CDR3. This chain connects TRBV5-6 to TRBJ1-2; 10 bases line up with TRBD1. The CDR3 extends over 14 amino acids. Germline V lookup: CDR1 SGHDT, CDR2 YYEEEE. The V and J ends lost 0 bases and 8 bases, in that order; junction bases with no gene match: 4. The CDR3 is CASSLGQGARGYTF. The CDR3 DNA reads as TGTGCCAGCAGCTTGGGACAGGGGGCGCGAGGCTACACCTTC.

In nucleotides, the CDR3 is TGTGCCAGCAGCGGGAGTAGCTTCTTCTCAGAGACCCAGTACTTC. Encoded protein: CASSGSSFFSETQYF. This chain links TRBV14 with TRBJ2-5; tentative D call: TRBD2 (5 bases). The CDR3 length is 15 residues. Trimming cost V 5 bases and J 4 bases, with 17 bases left between them. Looked up from germline, CDR1 is SGHDN and CDR2 is FVKESK.

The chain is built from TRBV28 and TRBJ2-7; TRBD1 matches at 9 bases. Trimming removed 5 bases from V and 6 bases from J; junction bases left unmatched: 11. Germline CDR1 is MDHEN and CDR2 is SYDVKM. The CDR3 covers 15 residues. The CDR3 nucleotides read TGTGCCAGCAGTCTAACCGGGACAGGGATTCTCGAGCAGTACTTC. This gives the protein CASSLTGTGILEQYF.

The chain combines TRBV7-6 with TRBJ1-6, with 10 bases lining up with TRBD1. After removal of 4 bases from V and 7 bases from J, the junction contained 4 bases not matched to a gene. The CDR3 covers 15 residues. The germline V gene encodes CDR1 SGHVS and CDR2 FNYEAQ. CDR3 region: CASSWDRGSNSPLHF. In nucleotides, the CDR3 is TGTGCCAGCAGCTGGGACAGGGGCTCGAATTCACCCCTCCACTTT.

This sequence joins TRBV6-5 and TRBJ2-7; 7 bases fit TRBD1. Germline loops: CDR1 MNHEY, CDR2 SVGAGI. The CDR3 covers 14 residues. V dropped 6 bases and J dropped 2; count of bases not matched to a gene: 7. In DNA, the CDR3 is TGTGCCAGCAGGAAGGGGGCAGGAACCTACGAGCAGTACTTC. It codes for CASRKGAGTYEQYF.

DNA for the CDR3: TGTGCCAGCAGTGTAGCGGGGGGGCCATATGAGCAGTTCTTC. Encoded protein: CASSVAGGPYEQFF. This chain links TRBV2 with TRBJ2-1, with 11 bases that match TRBD2. The germline gives CDR1 SNHLY, CDR2 FYNNEI. The J segment lost 8 bases and the V segment lost 4 bases, leaving 4 bases of the junction unmatched. CDR3 size: 14 residues. The variable domain in full, with the rest retrieved from reference TRBV2 and TRBJ2-1, is EPEVTQTPSHQVTQMGQEVILRCVPISNHLYFYWYRQILGQKVEFLVSFYNNEISEKSEIFDDQFSVERPDGSNFTLKIRSTKLEDSAMYFCASSVAGGPYEQFFGPGTRLTVL.

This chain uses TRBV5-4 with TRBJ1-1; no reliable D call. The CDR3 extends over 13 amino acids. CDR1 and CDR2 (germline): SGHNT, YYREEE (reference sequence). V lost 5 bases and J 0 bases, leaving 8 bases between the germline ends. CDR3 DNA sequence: TGTGCCAGCAGGCATAGTATGAACACTGAAGCTTTCTTT. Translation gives CASRHSMNTEAFF.

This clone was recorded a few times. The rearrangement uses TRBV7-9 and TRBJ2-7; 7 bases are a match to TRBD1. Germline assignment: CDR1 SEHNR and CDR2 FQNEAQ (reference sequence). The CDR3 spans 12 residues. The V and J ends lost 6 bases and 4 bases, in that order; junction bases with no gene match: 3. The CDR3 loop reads CASRQGTYEQYF. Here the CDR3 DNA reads TGTGCCAGCAGACAGGGGACATACGAGCAGTACTTC.